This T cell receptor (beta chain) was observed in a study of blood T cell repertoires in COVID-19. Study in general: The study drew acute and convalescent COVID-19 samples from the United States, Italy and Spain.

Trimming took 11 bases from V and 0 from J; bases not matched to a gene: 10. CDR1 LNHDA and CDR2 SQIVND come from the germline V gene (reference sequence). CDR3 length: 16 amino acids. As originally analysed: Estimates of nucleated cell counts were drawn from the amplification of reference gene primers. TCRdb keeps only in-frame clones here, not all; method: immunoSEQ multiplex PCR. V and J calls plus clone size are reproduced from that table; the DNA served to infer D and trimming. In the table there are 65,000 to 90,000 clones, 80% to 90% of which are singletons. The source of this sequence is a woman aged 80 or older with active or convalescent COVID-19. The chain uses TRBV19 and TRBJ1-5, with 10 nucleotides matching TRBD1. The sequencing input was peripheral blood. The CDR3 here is CACRDRGHLSNQPQHF. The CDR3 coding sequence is TGTGCCTGCCGGGACAGGGGACATCTTAGCAATCAGCCCCAGCATTTT.